What follows describes a single T cell receptor beta chain. Amplified regions were TCR beta CDR3 sequences from RNA transcripts. Using the HTBI primer set, a first-round RT-PCR was run on the TCR CDR3. TCRdb used MiXCR to reprocess the multiplex PCR reads, holding one entry per CDR3 protein. The repertoire holds 600,000 to 850,000 distinct CDR3 sequences, with around 20% as singletons. This sample is part of a study of T cells in Graves' hyperthyroidism and ophthalmopathy. Across the study: At the time of initial diagnosis and before any treatment, peripheral blood was collected.

CDR3 length: 15 residues. Trimming cost V 0 bases and J 4 bases; bases outside gene matches: 4. Per the germline V gene, CDR1 is MGHRA and CDR2 is YSYEKL. The sequence came from a woman aged 45-60 years with Graves' hyperthyroidism that later progressed to Graves' ophthalmopathy. The sample was blood. This chain uses TRBV4-1 with TRBJ1-2, with 8 bases lining up with TRBD1. Here the CDR3 reads CASSQDGGQGYGYTF. CDR3 in DNA: TGCGCCAGCAGCCAAGATGGAGGACAGGGCTATGGCTACACCTTC.